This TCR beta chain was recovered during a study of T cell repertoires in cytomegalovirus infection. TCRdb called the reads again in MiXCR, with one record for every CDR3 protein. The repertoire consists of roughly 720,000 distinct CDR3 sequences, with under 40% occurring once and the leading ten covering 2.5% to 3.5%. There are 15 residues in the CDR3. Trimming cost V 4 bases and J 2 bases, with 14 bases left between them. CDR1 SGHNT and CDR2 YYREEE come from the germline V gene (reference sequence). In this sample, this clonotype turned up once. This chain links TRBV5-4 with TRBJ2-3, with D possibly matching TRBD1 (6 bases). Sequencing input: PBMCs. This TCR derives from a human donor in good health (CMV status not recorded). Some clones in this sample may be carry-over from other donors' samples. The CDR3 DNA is TGTGCCAGCAGCAAAGGGGGTTTTGACACAGATACGCAGTATTTT. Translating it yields CASSKGGFDTDTQYF.